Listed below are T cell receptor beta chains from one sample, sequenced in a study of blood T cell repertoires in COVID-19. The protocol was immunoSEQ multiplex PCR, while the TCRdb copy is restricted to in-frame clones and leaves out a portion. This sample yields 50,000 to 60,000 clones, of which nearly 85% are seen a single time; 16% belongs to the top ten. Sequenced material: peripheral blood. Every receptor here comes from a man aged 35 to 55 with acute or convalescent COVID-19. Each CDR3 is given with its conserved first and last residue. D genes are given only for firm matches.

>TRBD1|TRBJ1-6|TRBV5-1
CASSGQGSSYNSPLHF
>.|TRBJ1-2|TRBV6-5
CASSQQGRGYTF
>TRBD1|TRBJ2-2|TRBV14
CASSQPGTGGRELFF
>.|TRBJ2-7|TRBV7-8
CASSFSQFQISYEQYF
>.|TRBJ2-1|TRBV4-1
CASSLDFSSYNEQFF
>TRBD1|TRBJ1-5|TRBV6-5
CASSTTWTGQPQHF
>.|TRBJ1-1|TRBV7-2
CASSRGLGAFF
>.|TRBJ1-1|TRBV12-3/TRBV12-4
CASSGYTEAFF
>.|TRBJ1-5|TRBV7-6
CASSLDSREDQPQHF
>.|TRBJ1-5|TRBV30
CAWSPRQFHQPQHF
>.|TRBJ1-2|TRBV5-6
CASSLQGSYGYTF
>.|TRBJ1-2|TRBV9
CASSSSGGFYGYTF
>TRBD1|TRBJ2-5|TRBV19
CASYRDRGLQETQYF
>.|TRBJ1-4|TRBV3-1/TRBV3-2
CASSKGYEANEKLFF
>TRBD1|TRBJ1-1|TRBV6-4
CASSDSKRLDHDRDATEAFF
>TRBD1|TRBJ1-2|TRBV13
CASSLGQVFHYGYTF
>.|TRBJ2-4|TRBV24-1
CATSAQGGKNIQYF
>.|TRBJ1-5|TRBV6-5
CASSYSYQPQHF
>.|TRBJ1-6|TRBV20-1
CSASSLERNSPLHF
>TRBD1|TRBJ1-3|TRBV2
CASSQGQVAGNTIYF
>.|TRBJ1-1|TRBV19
CASSVTVEAFF
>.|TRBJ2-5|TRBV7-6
CASSLVAAGAQETQYF